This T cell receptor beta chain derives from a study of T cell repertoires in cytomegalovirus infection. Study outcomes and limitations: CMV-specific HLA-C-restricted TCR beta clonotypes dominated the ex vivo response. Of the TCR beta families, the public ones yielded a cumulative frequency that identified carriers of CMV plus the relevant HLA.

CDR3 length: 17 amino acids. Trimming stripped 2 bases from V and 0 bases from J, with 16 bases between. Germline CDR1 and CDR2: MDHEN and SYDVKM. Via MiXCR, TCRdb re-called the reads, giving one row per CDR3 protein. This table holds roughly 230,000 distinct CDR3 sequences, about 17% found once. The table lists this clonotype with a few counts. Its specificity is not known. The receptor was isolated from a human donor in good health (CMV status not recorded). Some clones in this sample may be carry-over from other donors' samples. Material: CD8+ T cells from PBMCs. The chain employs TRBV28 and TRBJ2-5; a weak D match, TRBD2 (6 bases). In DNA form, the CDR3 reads TGTGCCAGCAGTTTAGGGACCGGGTGGGGGGACCAAGAGACCCAGTACTTC. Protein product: CASSLGTGWGDQETQYF.